Listed below are T cell receptor beta chains from one sample, sequenced in a study of beta chain features in type 1 diabetes. The data were produced by immunoSEQ multiplex PCR, yet TCRdb's version contains in-frame clones alone and is incomplete. The sample carries 500,000 to 850,000 clones, over 12% recorded once. Sequenced sample: naive CD4+ T cells from blood. These receptors were taken from a young man with type 1 diabetes. CDR3s include the opening cysteine and the closing phenylalanine or tryptophan. Fields, in order: CDR3 DNA, CDR3 protein, CDR3 length, J gene, V gene, clone size, D gene. A D gene is named only where the DNA matches it firmly. Clone size appears in some rows only: once, few, many, or a class for an expanded clone.

CDR3nt: TGCGCCAGCAGCTTTACAAGGAACACTGAAGCTTTCTTT
CDR3aa: CASSFTRNTEAFF
len: 13
j_gene: TRBJ1-1
v_gene: TRBV5-1
abundance: .
d_gene: .

CDR3nt: TGTGCCAGCAGCTTAAACTGGCAGGGAGAGGATGAGCAGTTCTTC
CDR3aa: CASSLNWQGEDEQFF
len: 15
j_gene: TRBJ2-1
v_gene: TRBV7-3
abundance: few
d_gene: .

CDR3nt: TGCGCCAGCAGCTTGGAGGGACAGGGGATCGGCGAGCAGTACTTC
CDR3aa: CASSLEGQGIGEQYF
len: 15
j_gene: TRBJ2-7
v_gene: TRBV5-1
abundance: .
d_gene: TRBD1

CDR3nt: TGCAGCGCCCTTATACTCCAAGAGACCCAGTACTTC
CDR3aa: CSALILQETQYF
len: 12
j_gene: TRBJ2-5
v_gene: TRBV29-1
abundance: .
d_gene: .

CDR3nt: TGCGCCAGCAGCCAAGAGGACGGACGATCAGAGACCCAGTACTTC
CDR3aa: CASSQEDGRSETQYF
len: 15
j_gene: TRBJ2-5
v_gene: TRBV4-3
abundance: .
d_gene: .

CDR3nt: TGCGTAACACAGCGGCAGGCCCTAGCGGGGGAGCAGTTCTTC
CDR3aa: CVTQRQALAGEQFF
len: 14
j_gene: TRBJ2-1
v_gene: TRBV28
abundance: few
d_gene: TRBD2

CDR3nt: TGCAGCGTTGGGTCGGGGGAGCCCTTCTCCTACAATGAGCAGTTCTTC
CDR3aa: CSVGSGEPFSYNEQFF
len: 16
j_gene: TRBJ2-1
v_gene: TRBV29-1
abundance: .
d_gene: .

CDR3nt: TGTGCCAGCAGCGCCGGACAGGGAGGCAATGAGCAGTTCTTC
CDR3aa: CASSAGQGGNEQFF
len: 14
j_gene: TRBJ2-1
v_gene: TRBV7-2
abundance: .
d_gene: TRBD1

CDR3nt: TGTGCCAGCAGTTTTTACACCTTC
CDR3aa: CASSFYTF
len: 8
j_gene: TRBJ1-2
v_gene: TRBV27
abundance: few
d_gene: .

CDR3nt: TGCGCCAGCAGCTTGGCCCCTAGCGGGAATGAGCAGTTCTTC
CDR3aa: CASSLAPSGNEQFF
len: 14
j_gene: TRBJ2-1
v_gene: TRBV5-1
abundance: .
d_gene: TRBD2

CDR3nt: TGTGCCAGCTCACCAGGGCAGGGCGATGGCTACACCTTC
CDR3aa: CASSPGQGDGYTF
len: 13
j_gene: TRBJ1-2
v_gene: TRBV18
abundance: few
d_gene: .

CDR3nt: TGTGCCTGGAGTAGGAAGGGGGACACTGAAGCTTTCTTT
CDR3aa: CAWSRKGDTEAFF
len: 13
j_gene: TRBJ1-1
v_gene: TRBV30
abundance: .
d_gene: .